This is a list of T cell receptor beta chains from one sample in a study of blood T cell repertoires in COVID-19. The method was immunoSEQ multiplex PCR; TCRdb's version includes in-frame clones alone and lacks a portion of them. The data contain about 95,000 clones, 75% to 95% of them singletons. The specimen sequenced was peripheral blood. The receptors here all came from a woman between 50 and 59 years old in a cohort sampled during active COVID-19. Each CDR3 is given with its conserved first and last residue. A D gene is named only where the DNA matches it firmly. Size is stated for part of the rows, as once, few or many counts, or as a class when the clone is expanded.

CDR3 protein,clone size,D gene,V gene
CASSLGASGAYEQYF,.,TRBD2,TRBV5-1
CASSVASAVEQYF,.,.,TRBV2
CASSSSGNSYNEQFF,.,TRBD2,TRBV5-4
CASSTTRGGQVNQPQHF,few,.,TRBV7-9
CASSFGDREQFF,.,.,TRBV28
CASKKGRDRAMGQPQHF,.,TRBD1,TRBV2
CATSTENQPQHF,.,.,TRBV10-3
CASSQEVGAGGGNEQFF,few,TRBD2,TRBV4-1
CASLAPNTGELFF,.,.,TRBV28
CASSPRDTQETQYF,.,.,TRBV7-6
CASSLLLTQINEKLFF,.,.,TRBV18
CASSFGTGSSYEQYF,.,TRBD1,TRBV7-9
CASSARDWGNEQFF,.,.,TRBV7-2
CASSLTPGTSGPSVEHTQYF,.,TRBD2,TRBV7-3
CASSIDPPGQGPYGYTF,.,TRBD1,TRBV19
CASRKTGGNYGYTF,.,TRBD1,TRBV6-5
CASSLGTGVGEQFF,.,TRBD1,TRBV7-9
CASGLTGVYEQYF,few,.,TRBV12-5
CASRRGSGTDTQYF,.,.,TRBV7-8
CASSDSGAGSTQYF,.,.,TRBV6-4
CASSTSDRGGNSPLHF,.,TRBD1,TRBV5-1
CASSLGGTGGETQYF,.,TRBD2,TRBV4-1
CASSYSSTEAFF,.,.,TRBV6-6
CASSFNSGGPDSPLHF,once,.,TRBV28
CASSTGVRGYTF,.,TRBD1,TRBV6-2/TRBV6-3